The rows below give T cell receptor beta chains drawn from one sample of a study of T-cell reconstitution after alpha-beta-depleted transplantation in children. TCRdb fed the PCR reads into MiXCR, producing one record per CDR3 protein. Of hundreds of thousands of distinct CDR3 sequences listed, around 7.1% were seen once; the top ten hold approximately 9.1%. The material sequenced was peripheral blood, taken 360 days after TCRalphabeta/CD19-depleted stem cell transplant. The receptors originated from a female patient between 2 and 10 years old who had a stem cell transplant for Fanconi anemia, so the T cells may come from the graft donor. Both conserved end residues are trimmed from each CDR3. Each record gives: CDR3 protein, V gene, J gene.

CDR3: ASSPELGQVNEKLF
V: TRBV4-1
J: TRBJ1-4

CDR3: SARVSGGDGQPQH
V: TRBV20-1
J: TRBJ1-5

CDR3: ASSYSGGSGTGELF
V: TRBV6-2/TRBV6-3
J: TRBJ2-2

CDR3: ASSTGRARFQETQY
V: TRBV2
J: TRBJ2-5

CDR3: ASSVARQTDTQY
V: TRBV9
J: TRBJ2-3

CDR3: ASSLHTTSGRYEQY
V: TRBV7-2
J: TRBJ2-7

CDR3: ASSLAGHNEQF
V: TRBV5-1
J: TRBJ2-1

CDR3: ASSPSGGGGETQY
V: TRBV12-3/TRBV12-4
J: TRBJ2-5

CDR3: SAPLEPPEDYGYT
V: TRBV20-1
J: TRBJ1-2

CDR3: ASSYGTDHQQY
V: TRBV6-6
J: TRBJ2-7

CDR3: SAGTGAGGPGEQY
V: TRBV20-1
J: TRBJ2-7